This T cell receptor (beta chain) derives from a study of blood T cells in healthy people across ages. Findings and caveats of the study: Per million T cells, the diversity of TCR beta decreased roughly linearly as age advanced.

In its sample, this clonotype was seen a few times. What it binds is unknown. Together with a sample-barcoded 5' primer, a J-beta primer mix was included in a second PCR lasting about 7 to 11 cycles. TCRdb re-derived calls from the 5' RACE reads in MiXCR, one entry per CDR3 protein. This sample yields more than 650,000 distinct CDR3 sequences, of which roughly 25% are seen a single time; about 3% belongs to the top ten. The authors drew 8 to 10 milliliters of peripheral blood from each donor. The CDR3 totals 14 residues. V was cut by 4 bases and J by 7 bases, with 17 bases left in between. CDR1 SEHNR and CDR2 FQNEAQ come from the germline V gene (reference sequence). These same data were also listed under a study on T cells of mothers and their children. That source notes: Researchers put all of the extracted RNA into cDNA synthesis, using around 1.5 ug per 15 ul. It was through the M1S primer of the second PCR that sample barcodes and 2-4 random nucleotides were added.

V is TRBV7-9 and J is TRBJ2-7; the D call may be TRBD1 or TRBD2 (5 bases each). The sequenced material came from blood. This TCR was sampled from a boy aged 5-17 years in good health. The CDR3 DNA reads TGTGCCAGCAGCTCCAGAGGGGAAATTTGGGAGCAGTACTTC. This translates into CASSSRGEIWEQYF.